This TCR beta chain was sequenced for a study of T cells in localized non-small cell lung cancer. General study results and limits: Clonality peaked in uninvolved adjacent lung rather than tumor. Out of the top 100 tumor clones, a median around 60 were seen in adjacent lung.

The CDR3 has 14 amino acids. V shed 4 bases and J shed 5 bases, with 9 bases lying between them. The germline V gene has CDR1 MNHEY and CDR2 SMNVEV (reference sequence). Profiling relied on immunoSEQ multiplex PCR, and the TCRdb table lists in-frame clones only, not all of them. The table has 70,000 to 95,000 clones, roughly 93% seen once. This clone has a handful of counts. Its antigen is currently unknown. This rearrangement joins TRBV27 to TRBJ1-6, with a possible D match to TRBD1 (5 bases). Here the sequenced sample was PBMCs, taken before any cancer treatment. The clonotype comes from a woman between 35 and 70 years old with stage II squamous cell lung carcinoma. The CDR3 DNA sequence: TGTGCCAGCAGTTCCTCGGGGGATAATTCACCCCTCCACTTT. Amino acids: CASSSSGDNSPLHF.